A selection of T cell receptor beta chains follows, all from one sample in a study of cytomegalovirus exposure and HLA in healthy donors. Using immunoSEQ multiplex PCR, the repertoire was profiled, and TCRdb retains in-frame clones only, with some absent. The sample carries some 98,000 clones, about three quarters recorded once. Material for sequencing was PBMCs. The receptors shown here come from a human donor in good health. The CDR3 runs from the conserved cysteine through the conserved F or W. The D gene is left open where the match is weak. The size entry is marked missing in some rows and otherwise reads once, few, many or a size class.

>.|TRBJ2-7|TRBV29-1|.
CSVEGDIYYEQYF
TGCAGCGTTGAGGGGGACATTTACTACGAGCAGTACTTC
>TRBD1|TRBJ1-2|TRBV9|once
CASSAPDREISGYTF
TGTGCCAGCAGCGCCCCCGACAGGGAAATCAGCGGCTACACCTTC
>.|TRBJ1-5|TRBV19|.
CASSSWGGNQPQHF
TGTGCCAGTAGTAGTTGGGGGGGCAATCAGCCCCAGCATTTT
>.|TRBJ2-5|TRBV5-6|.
CASSYHRDSLQTQYF
TGTGCCAGCAGCTACCACCGGGACTCCCTACAGACCCAGTACTTC
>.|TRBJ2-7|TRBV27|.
CASSLTSQVSYEQYF
TGTGCCAGCAGTTTAACCTCCCAGGTCTCCTACGAGCAGTACTTC
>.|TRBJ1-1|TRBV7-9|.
CSSSVPPGHRTPDTEAFF
TGTTCCAGCAGCGTCCCACCGGGACACCGGACCCCCGACACTGAAGCTTTCTTT
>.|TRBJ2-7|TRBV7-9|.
CASGGRLVNEQYF
TGTGCCAGCGGGGGGAGACTCGTTAACGAGCAGTACTTC
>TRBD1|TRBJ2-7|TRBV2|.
CASSEGGGWFTGTGEVEQYF
TGTGCCAGCAGTGAGGGGGGAGGCTGGTTCACCGGGACAGGGGAGGTCGAGCAGTACTTC
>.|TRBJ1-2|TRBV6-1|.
CASSPPDSGGYTF
TGTGCCAGCAGCCCACCGGACAGTGGGGGCTACACCTTC
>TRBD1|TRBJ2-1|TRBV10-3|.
CAISESDRALNNEQFF
TGTGCCATCAGTGAGTCAGACAGGGCGTTGAACAATGAGCAGTTCTTC
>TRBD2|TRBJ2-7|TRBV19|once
CASSIRGRTSGKAYEQYF
TGTGCCAGTAGTATACGGGGGAGGACTAGCGGGAAAGCCTACGAGCAGTACTTC
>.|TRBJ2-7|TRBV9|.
CASSPRILSYEQYF
TGTGCCAGCAGCCCCAGGATCCTTTCCTACGAGCAGTACTTC
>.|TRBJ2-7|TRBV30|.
CAFSGTYYSYEQYF
TGTGCCTTTTCCGGGACATATTACTCCTACGAGCAGTACTTC
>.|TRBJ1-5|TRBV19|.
CASSIYPDQPQHF
TGTGCCAGTAGTATTTACCCGGATCAGCCCCAGCATTTT
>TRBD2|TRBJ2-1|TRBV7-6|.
CASSYLAGIDNEQFF
TGTGCCAGCAGCTATCTAGCGGGTATCGACAATGAGCAGTTCTTC
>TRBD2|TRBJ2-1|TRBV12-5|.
CASGSSGGVNEQFF
TGTGCTAGTGGTTCAAGCGGGGGGGTCAATGAGCAGTTCTTC
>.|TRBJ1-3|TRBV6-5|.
CASSFDRYSGNTIYF
TGTGCCAGCAGTTTCGACAGGTACTCTGGAAACACCATATATTTT
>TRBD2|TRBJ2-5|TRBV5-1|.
CASSILAGQETQYF
TGCGCCAGCAGCATACTAGCGGGGCAAGAGACCCAGTACTTC
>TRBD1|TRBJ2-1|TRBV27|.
CASGYPGQGEVEQFF
TGTGCCAGCGGATATCCGGGACAGGGCGAGGTCGAGCAGTTCTTC
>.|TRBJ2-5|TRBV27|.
CASSLSYSHQETQYF
TGTGCCAGCAGTTTATCATACTCGCACCAAGAGACCCAGTACTTC
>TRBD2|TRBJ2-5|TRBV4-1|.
CASRNRLAERNKETQYF
TGCGCCAGCAGGAATAGACTAGCGGAAAGAAACAAAGAGACCCAGTACTTC
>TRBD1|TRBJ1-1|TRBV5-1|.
CASRLDRGGTEAFF
TGCGCCAGCAGGCTGGACAGGGGTGGTACTGAAGCTTTCTTT
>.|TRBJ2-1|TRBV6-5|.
CASTYDSGTYNEQFF
TGTGCCAGCACTTACGATAGCGGAACCTACAATGAGCAGTTCTTC
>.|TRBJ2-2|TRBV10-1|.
CASSPTYTGELFF
TGCGCCAGCAGTCCCACTTACACCGGGGAGCTGTTTTTT
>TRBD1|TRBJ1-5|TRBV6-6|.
CASSYTQGGQPQHF
TGTGCCAGCAGTTACACCCAGGGGGGTCAGCCCCAGCATTTT
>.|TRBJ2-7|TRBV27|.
CASSSPDRSYEQYF
TGTGCCAGCAGCTCCCCCGACAGGAGCTACGAGCAGTACTTC
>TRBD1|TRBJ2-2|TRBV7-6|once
CASSSTTGWNTGELFF
TGTGCCAGCAGCTCCACGACAGGGTGGAACACCGGGGAGCTGTTTTTT
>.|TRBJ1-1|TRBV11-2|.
CASSNAGNTEAFF
TGTGCCAGCAGCAACGCAGGGAATACTGAAGCTTTCTTT
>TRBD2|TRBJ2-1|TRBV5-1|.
CASSSRIAGGPVAVNNEQFF
TGCGCCAGCAGCTCGAGAATTGCGGGGGGGCCCGTCGCGGTGAACAATGAGCAGTTCTTC
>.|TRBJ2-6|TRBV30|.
CAWRRGRGSSAGANVLTF
TGTGCCTGGAGGAGGGGAAGGGGGTCCTCCGCTGGGGCCAACGTCCTGACTTTC
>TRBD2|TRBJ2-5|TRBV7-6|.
CASSLKVPSGGQETQYF
TGTGCCAGCAGCTTAAAGGTGCCTAGCGGGGGTCAAGAGACCCAGTACTTC
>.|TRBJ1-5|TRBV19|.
CASSLQGQHQPQHF
TGTGCCAGTAGTCTACAGGGTCAGCACCAGCCCCAGCATTTT
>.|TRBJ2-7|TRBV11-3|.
CASSLETKTEQYF
TGTGCCAGCAGCTTAGAAACTAAAACCGAGCAGTACTTC
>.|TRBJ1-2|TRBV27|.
CASSRALRGNYGYTF
TGTGCCAGCAGCCGAGCCCTCAGGGGAAACTATGGCTACACCTTC
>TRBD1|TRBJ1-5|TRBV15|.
CATSEEQGNQPQHF
TGTGCCACCAGCGAAGAACAGGGGAACCAGCCCCAGCATTTT
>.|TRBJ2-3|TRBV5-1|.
CASSFDTQMRTSTDTQYF
TGCGCCAGCAGCTTCGACACGCAAATGAGAACTAGCACAGATACGCAGTATTTT
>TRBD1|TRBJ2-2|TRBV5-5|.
CASSSRVAGGTGELFF
TGTGCCAGCAGCTCTCGGGTGGCAGGGGGAACCGGGGAGCTGTTTTTT
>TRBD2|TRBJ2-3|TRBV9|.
CASSDRTSDNTDTQYF
TGTGCCAGCAGCGATCGGACTAGCGATAACACAGATACGCAGTATTTT
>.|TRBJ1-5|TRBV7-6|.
CASSLASVNQPQHF
TGTGCCAGCAGCTTAGCGAGCGTCAATCAGCCCCAGCATTTT
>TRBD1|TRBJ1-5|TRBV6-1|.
CASSLRTGAMPQHF
TGTGCCAGCAGTCTCCGGACAGGGGCAATGCCCCAGCATTTT
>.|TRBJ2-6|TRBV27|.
CASSFTWRDSGANVLTF
TGTGCCAGCAGTTTCACTTGGAGGGACTCTGGGGCCAACGTCCTGACTTTC
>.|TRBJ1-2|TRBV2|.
CASSGKQGGYGYTF
TGTGCCAGCAGCGGAAAACAGGGTGGCTATGGCTACACCTTC
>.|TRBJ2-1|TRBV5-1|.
CASSPGLQYNEQFF
TGCGCCAGCAGCCCGGGACTCCAATACAATGAGCAGTTCTTC
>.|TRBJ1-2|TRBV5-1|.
CASSLEGGSYGYTF
TGCGCCAGCAGCTTGGAAGGGGGATCCTACGGCTACACCTTC
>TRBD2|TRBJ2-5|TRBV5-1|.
CASSSLAGAQETQYF
TGCGCCAGCAGCTCTTTAGCGGGAGCCCAAGAGACCCAGTACTTC
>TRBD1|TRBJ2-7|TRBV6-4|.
CASTLTDRVYEQYF
TGTGCCAGCACCCTAACGGACAGGGTTTACGAGCAGTACTTC
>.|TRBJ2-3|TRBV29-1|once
CSVLGTPVGTDTQYF
TGCAGCGTCCTCGGGACTCCTGTTGGCACAGATACGCAGTATTTT
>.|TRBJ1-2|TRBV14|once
CASSQAGKKTYGYTF
TGTGCCAGCAGCCAAGCGGGGAAGAAGACCTATGGCTACACCTTC
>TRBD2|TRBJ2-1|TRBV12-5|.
CASGRPNSGSSYNEQFF
TGTGCTAGTGGCCGCCCCAATAGCGGGAGCTCCTACAATGAGCAGTTCTTC
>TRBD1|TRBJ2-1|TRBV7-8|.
CASSVTGTAVSYNEQFF
TGTGCCAGCAGCGTCACCGGGACAGCTGTCTCCTACAATGAGCAGTTCTTC